Following are 10 T cell receptor beta chains from one sample sequenced in a study of blood T cell repertoires in COVID-19. The table came from immunoSEQ multiplex PCR; TCRdb's copy has only in-frame clones and leaves some out. The repertoire has roughly 120,000 clones, about 89% of them found once; the top ten carry 3.5% to 5.5%. What was sequenced was peripheral blood. All receptors come from a man aged 35 to 55 with acute or convalescent COVID-19.

The chain couples TRBV9 to TRBJ2-1; TRBD1 matches 12 bases. V gave up 0 bases and J gave up 9 bases; unmatched junction bases: 4. The CDR3 is 15 amino acids. Germline-derived CDR1 and CDR2 are SGDLS and YYNGEE. CDR3 DNA sequence: TGTGCCAGCAGCGTAGTGGGGACAGGGGGCGGTGAGCAGTTCTTC. Protein: CASSVVGTGGGEQFF.

This chain uses TRBV7-9 with TRBJ2-1; perhaps TRBD2 as D (6 bases). Germline assignment: CDR1 SEHNR and CDR2 FQNEAQ (reference sequence). V dropped 5 bases and J dropped 6 bases, with 14 bases sitting between them. This CDR3 region has 14 residues. CDR3 loop: CASSPSPGLNEQFF. The DNA of the CDR3 is TGTGCCAGCAGCCCCTCACCGGGACTCAATGAGCAGTTCTTC.

The chain is built from TRBV5-5 and TRBJ1-2, with D hard to call. The V end lost 0 bases, the J end lost 4 bases, and 16 bases lay between the germline ends. The length of the CDR3 is 16 residues. Germline assignment: CDR1 SGHKS and CDR2 YYEKEE (reference sequence). The CDR3 spells CASSLVAAKTGYGYTF. In DNA, the CDR3 is TGTGCCAGCAGCTTGGTGGCCGCTAAAACGGGCTATGGCTACACCTTC.

The J gene is TRBJ1-3, the V gene TRBV6-6, with TRBD1 matching 7 bases. V dropped 6 bases and J dropped 0; count of bases not matched to a gene: 8. CDR3 length: 16 residues. Germline V CDR1 and CDR2: MNHNY, SVGAGI (reference sequence). CDR3 in amino acids: CASSQRQGSSGNTIYF. The CDR3 region has the DNA TGTGCCAGCAGCCAACGACAGGGAAGCTCTGGAAACACCATATATTTT.

The chain recombines TRBV15 with TRBJ2-1, with 9 nucleotides matching TRBD2. Germline-derived CDR1 and CDR2 are LNHNV and YYDKDF (reference sequence). Trimming cost V 5 bases and J 4 bases; bases outside gene matches: 15. There are 18 residues in the CDR3. The CDR3: CATSPPVGAGGPYNEQFF. Here the CDR3 DNA reads TGTGCCACCAGCCCACCAGTGGGAGCGGGAGGTCCGTACAATGAGCAGTTCTTC.

This chain joins TRBV6-5 and TRBJ1-2; the match to TRBD1 covers 8 bases. CDR1 is MNHEY, CDR2 SVGAGI, per germline. Trimming took 2 bases from V and 4 from J; bases not matched to a gene: 9. The CDR3 length is 16 residues. CDR3 DNA sequence: TGTGCCAGCAGTTACCATGGGGGACAGGCGAGCTATGGCTACACCTTC. The encoded protein is CASSYHGGQASYGYTF.

The V call is TRBV12-3 or TRBV12-4, the J call TRBJ2-2; D perhaps matches TRBD2 (5 bases). This CDR3 is 12 amino acids long. The V and J ends lost 6 bases and 5 bases respectively, with 7 bases between them. The CDR3 DNA reads TGTGCCAGCAGACTAGAGACCGGGGAGCTGTTTTTT. This translates into CASRLETGELFF.

The chain combines TRBV10-2 with TRBJ1-6, with TRBD1 matching over 7 bases. The trim removed 7 bases at V and 6 bases at J, leaving 18 bases unmatched. This CDR3 region has 18 residues. Germline V gene sequence: CDR1 WSHSY, CDR2 SAAADI. This CDR3 reads CASTPGDSLLTLNSPLHF. The CDR3 nucleotides are TGCGCCAGCACACCCGGGGACAGTCTCTTGACGCTTAATTCACCCCTCCACTTT.

V and J are TRBV3-1 (or the pseudogene TRBV3-2) and TRBJ2-7; D possibly corresponds to TRBD1 (5 bases). Between the trimmed V and J ends, which lost 6 bases and 3 bases, there was a span of 15 bases. Germline loops: CDR1 LGHDT, CDR2 YNNKEL (reference sequence). The CDR3 runs to 14 residues. This CDR3 is CASSQGLGIYEQYF. DNA for the CDR3: TGTGCCAGCAGTCAGGGCCTCGGAATCTACGAGCAGTACTTC.

The chain's CDR3 is CASSMSGRSYEQYF. DNA for the CDR3: TGTGCCAGTAGTATGTCAGGAAGGTCCTACGAGCAGTACTTC. V and J are TRBV19 and TRBJ2-7; D gene uncertain. CDR3 size: 14 residues. Looked up from germline, CDR1 is LNHDA and CDR2 is SQIVND (reference sequence). Trimming removed 3 bases at V and 1 base at J, with 10 bases between.